Listed below are T cell receptor beta chains from one sample, sequenced in a study of T cell responses to AZD1222 COVID-19 vaccine. TCRdb's table, derived via immunoSEQ multiplex PCR, lists solely in-frame clones and lacks some. The table includes 130,000 to 150,000 clones, around 90% detected once. The material was peripheral blood, obtained on day 0 of AZD1222 vaccination. The receptors originated from an adult in good health. Each CDR3 is given with its conserved first and last residue. A D gene is named only where the DNA matches it firmly. Clone size is given for some rows only: seen once, a few or many times, or a class if the clone is expanded.

DNA	CDR3	D	J	size	V
TGTGCCAGCTCACCAACGGGGGACAGGGGGACTGAAGCTTTCTTT	CASSPTGDRGTEAFF	TRBD1	TRBJ1-1	NA	TRBV18
TGTGCCAGCAGTACTAAACAGGGGGGGATTTACTACGAGCAGTACTTC	CASSTKQGGIYYEQYF	NA	TRBJ2-7	NA	TRBV5-4
TGTGCCTGGAGTGTGACGGGAGTGGAGACCCAGTACTTC	CAWSVTGVETQYF	NA	TRBJ2-5	NA	TRBV30
TGTGCCAGCAGCCTGGTCGGTTTCACAGATACGCAGTATTTT	CASSLVGFTDTQYF	NA	TRBJ2-3	NA	TRBV7-9
TGTGCCAGCAGCTCCCTTAGGAGTAACTATGGCTACACCTTC	CASSSLRSNYGYTF	NA	TRBJ1-2	NA	TRBV5-4
TGCGCCAGCAGTGAAAGGACGGATAACTATGGCTACACCTTC	CASSERTDNYGYTF	NA	TRBJ1-2	once	TRBV10-2
TGTGCCAGCAGTGGAGACAGGGGGATCAATTCACCCCTCCACTTT	CASSGDRGINSPLHF	TRBD1	TRBJ1-6	NA	TRBV27
TGTGCCATCAGTGCTTCTAGGGTAGACACCGGGGAGCTGTTTTTT	CAISASRVDTGELFF	NA	TRBJ2-2	once	TRBV10-3
TGTGCCAGTAGTTCCGTCCCCCTGACTAGCGGGATAGGAGAGACCCAGTACTTC	CASSSVPLTSGIGETQYF	TRBD2	TRBJ2-5	NA	TRBV19
TGTGCCAGCAGCTTGACCTGGACTAGCGGGAGGGCCATTGCTCCGCAGTATTTT	CASSLTWTSGRAIAPQYF	TRBD2	TRBJ2-3	NA	TRBV5-8
TGCGCCAGCAGACCTAATAATCTGGGTGGGGGCCTCTCCTACAATGAGCAGTTCTTC	CASRPNNLGGGLSYNEQFF	NA	TRBJ2-1	NA	TRBV5-1
TGTGCCAGCAGCCAGCAGGGGAATGAAAAACTGTTTTTT	CASSQQGNEKLFF	NA	TRBJ1-4	NA	TRBV5-4
TGTGCCAGCAAAATGAACACTGAAGCTTTCTTT	CASKMNTEAFF	NA	TRBJ1-1	NA	TRBV6-5
TGCGCCAGCAGCATAAGGACAGGAGTGAACACTGAAGCTTTCTTT	CASSIRTGVNTEAFF	TRBD1	TRBJ1-1	NA	TRBV5-1
TGCAGTGCTGGTGACGGTAGTTTCTCGCTCGAGACCCAGTACTTC	CSAGDGSFSLETQYF	NA	TRBJ2-5	NA	TRBV20-1
TGCGCCAGCAGCCACCTCTCCGGGAGGCCCTCCTACGAGCAGTACTTC	CASSHLSGRPSYEQYF	TRBD2	TRBJ2-7	NA	TRBV4-1
TGTGCCAGCTCACCCCCCCAAACGGCTCAGGGTCACACTGAAGCTTTCTTT	CASSPPQTAQGHTEAFF	NA	TRBJ1-1	NA	TRBV18
TGTGCCAGCAGCCCCCACGGGACGACGTCGACTGAAGCTTTCTTT	CASSPHGTTSTEAFF	NA	TRBJ1-1	NA	TRBV7-6
TGCGCCAGCAGCCCGGATCCGGGACTAGCGGGAGGGTACCTAGTACAAGAGACCCAGTACTTC	CASSPDPGLAGGYLVQETQYF	TRBD2	TRBJ2-5	NA	TRBV5-1
TGTGCCAGCAGCTTCTCCGGGGATAGCAATCAGCCCCAGCATTTT	CASSFSGDSNQPQHF	NA	TRBJ1-5	NA	TRBV11-1
TGTGCCAGCAGCAAACCTTCTAGCGGGTCCCCCGAGCAGTACTTC	CASSKPSSGSPEQYF	TRBD2	TRBJ2-7	once	TRBV7-6
TGTGCCAGCAGTAGGGACAGGGTGAAGGAGTGGCCCCTCCACTTT	CASSRDRVKEWPLHF	TRBD1	TRBJ1-6	NA	TRBV2
TGTGCCAGCAGCCTAAGGACAGGGGTCTCCTACGAGCAGTACTTC	CASSLRTGVSYEQYF	TRBD1	TRBJ2-7	few	TRBV5-6
TGTGCCAGCAGCTTTAGGGGACAGGCCTATAATTCACCCCTCCACTTT	CASSFRGQAYNSPLHF	TRBD1	TRBJ1-6	NA	TRBV5-6
TGTGCCAGCAGCCCGACAGGGATTAGCACAGATACGCAGTATTTT	CASSPTGISTDTQYF	TRBD1	TRBJ2-3	NA	TRBV3-1/TRBV3-2
TGTGCCAGCAGCCAAGATGCTAGCGGGACGGGGGAGCAGTACTTC	CASSQDASGTGEQYF	TRBD2	TRBJ2-7	once	TRBV3-1/TRBV3-2
TGTGCCAGCAGTGAACCACTAGCGGGAGGGCGCCTTCAGAGGTACGAGCAGTACTTC	CASSEPLAGGRLQRYEQYF	TRBD2	TRBJ2-7	NA	TRBV2
TGTGCCAGCAGCTTCAGGGGGAACGGCAATCAGCCCCAGCATTTT	CASSFRGNGNQPQHF	TRBD1	TRBJ1-5	NA	TRBV5-6
TGTGCCTGGGGGACAGTCTACGAGCAGTACTTC	CAWGTVYEQYF	TRBD1	TRBJ2-7	NA	TRBV30
TGCAGCGTTGAAGAAGACTATGGCTACACCTTC	CSVEEDYGYTF	NA	TRBJ1-2	NA	TRBV29-1
TGTGCCAGCAGTTACTCGTCTAGCCTTACGCAGTATTTT	CASSYSSSLTQYF	NA	TRBJ2-3	NA	TRBV6-5
TGTGCCTGGAGTGTCGGAGCCTATGGCTACACCTTC	CAWSVGAYGYTF	NA	TRBJ1-2	NA	TRBV30
TGTGCCAGCAGCCCCCTACTAGCAGAGGTCTACGAGCAGTACTTC	CASSPLLAEVYEQYF	NA	TRBJ2-7	NA	TRBV5-6
TGTGCCAGCAGCGCCGGTTTGGGCACTGAAGCTTTCTTT	CASSAGLGTEAFF	NA	TRBJ1-1	NA	TRBV7-7
TGTGCCTGGAACCAGGGACTTTACCCCTACGAGCAGTACTTC	CAWNQGLYPYEQYF	NA	TRBJ2-7	NA	TRBV30
TGTGCCAGCAGCCAATCGGGACAGGGCAGGAACACTGAAGCTTTCTTT	CASSQSGQGRNTEAFF	TRBD1	TRBJ1-1	NA	TRBV16
TGCAGCGTTCTGGCAGGACTCAGCACAGATACGCAGTATTTT	CSVLAGLSTDTQYF	NA	TRBJ2-3	NA	TRBV29-1
TGTGCCAGCAGGGAGGGCTCGGTGAACACTGAAGCTTTCTTT	CASREGSVNTEAFF	NA	TRBJ1-1	NA	TRBV28
TGTGCCAGCAGTTCAGCGGGAGCCCACACAGATACGCAGTATTTT	CASSSAGAHTDTQYF	TRBD2	TRBJ2-3	NA	TRBV28
TGTGCCAGCAGTTTTCATAGGCGAGGATTGTTCTCCTATAATTCACCCCTCCACTTT	CASSFHRRGLFSYNSPLHF	NA	TRBJ1-6	many	TRBV28
TGTGCCAGCAGTTACGAGAAAGGGACAGGGGGTGTAGGTGAGCAGTTCTTC	CASSYEKGTGGVGEQFF	TRBD1	TRBJ2-1	NA	TRBV6-2/TRBV6-3
TGTGCCAGCAGGACAGGGGCATTAGCCAAAAACATTCAGTACTTC	CASRTGALAKNIQYF	TRBD1	TRBJ2-4	few	TRBV6-4
TGTGCCAGCTCTTCCGCACGCGGCTACACCTTC	CASSSARGYTF	NA	TRBJ1-2	NA	TRBV7-9
TGTGCCAGCCTTCCGGGGCTAGCGGGAGGGCCGAAGAATGAGCAGTTCTTC	CASLPGLAGGPKNEQFF	TRBD2	TRBJ2-1	NA	TRBV28
TGTGCCAGCAGCCGACAGCCTAACTATGGCTACACCTTC	CASSRQPNYGYTF	NA	TRBJ1-2	once	TRBV12-3/TRBV12-4
TGTGCCAGCAGTTACTCGTGGAACATGAACACTGAAGCTTTCTTT	CASSYSWNMNTEAFF	NA	TRBJ1-1	NA	TRBV6-2/TRBV6-3
TGTGCCAGCAGCGTAGCCCCGAGTAATGAAAAACTGTTTTTT	CASSVAPSNEKLFF	NA	TRBJ1-4	NA	TRBV9
TGTGCCAGCAGGGGTAGGGGTGGACCTGAAGCTTTCTTT	CASRGRGGPEAFF	NA	TRBJ1-1	NA	TRBV7-8
TGTGCCAGCAGTGTATTCGGGACTAGCGTGTCAAATGAGCAGTTCTTC	CASSVFGTSVSNEQFF	TRBD2	TRBJ2-1	NA	TRBV6-4
TGTGCCAGCAGTTCCCGAACAGGGCGAAATCAGCCCCAGCATTTT	CASSSRTGRNQPQHF	NA	TRBJ1-5	NA	TRBV27
TGTGCCAGCAGCGTAGGATCCCACAAACTGAACACTGAAGCTTTCTTT	CASSVGSHKLNTEAFF	NA	TRBJ1-1	NA	TRBV9
TGTGCCAGCAGCTTACGGAGAACGGGGATCACTGAAGCTTTCTTT	CASSLRRTGITEAFF	NA	TRBJ1-1	NA	TRBV7-2
TGTGCCATCAGTGGCCTAGCGGAAACTAGCACAGATACGCAGTATTTT	CAISGLAETSTDTQYF	TRBD2	TRBJ2-3	few	TRBV10-3
TGTGCCAGCAGCTTAGGGCAGTTCACAGATACGCAGTATTTT	CASSLGQFTDTQYF	NA	TRBJ2-3	once	TRBV7-7
TGCAGCGTTTGGACTAGCGGGAGAAAGGATGAGCAGTTCTTC	CSVWTSGRKDEQFF	TRBD2	TRBJ2-1	NA	TRBV29-1
TGTGCCAGCAGTTTTCGGGGTTCCCCCTACGAGCAGTACTTC	CASSFRGSPYEQYF	NA	TRBJ2-7	NA	TRBV28
TGTGCCAGCAGGGACAGGGCGGCGAGGGGCTATGGCTACACCTTC	CASRDRAARGYGYTF	TRBD1	TRBJ1-2	NA	TRBV2
TGCGCCAGCCCCTTTTCGTCAGCCAAAAACATTCAGTACTTC	CASPFSSAKNIQYF	NA	TRBJ2-4	NA	TRBV4-1